Below, 9 T cell receptor beta chains from the same sample are listed, as sequenced in a study of shared clonotypes between healthy human individuals. The table came from immunoSEQ multiplex PCR; TCRdb's copy has only in-frame clones and leaves some out. The sample holds approximately 500,000 clones, roughly 80% seen once. What was sequenced was PBMCs. These receptors all stem from a woman aged 40-49 years in good health. Some clones in this sample may be carry-over from other donors' samples.

The rearrangement uses TRBV19 and TRBJ2-7; D gene uncertain. This CDR3 comprises 15 residues. The V and J ends lost 4 bases and 3 bases respectively, with 16 bases between them. Per germline, CDR1 LNHDA and CDR2 SQIVND (reference sequence). The CDR3 reads CASSKIPSNYYEQYF. The CDR3 coding sequence is TGTGCCAGTAGTAAAATCCCTTCCAACTACTACGAGCAGTACTTC. The full variable domain, with the rest looked up from reference TRBV19 and TRBJ2-7, is DGGITQSPKYLFRKEGQNVTLSCEQNLNHDAMYWYRQDPGQGLRLIYYSQIVNDFQKGDIAEGYSVSREKKESFPLTVTSAQKNPTAFYLCASSKIPSNYYEQYFGPGTRLTVT.

The chain has TRBV30 and TRBJ2-1; 11 nucleotides line up with TRBD2. Germline trimming cut 3 bases from V and 6 bases from J; bases unmatched to any gene: 1. Germline CDR1 reads GTSNPN; CDR2 reads SVGIG (reference sequence). The CDR3 runs 13 residues. The CDR3 DNA follows: TGTGCCTGGAGGACTAGCGGGACCAATGAGCAGTTCTTC. Translated: CAWRTSGTNEQFF.

V is TRBV6-5 and J is TRBJ1-1; D may be TRBD1 (6 bases). Trimming took off 6 bases at V and 9 bases at J, with 17 bases between the two ends. The germline CDR1 and CDR2 sequences are MNHEY and SVGAGI. CDR3 length: 13 amino acids. The CDR3 DNA reads TGTGCCAGCAGGGGTTCGGGGGGGCGCAAAGCTTTCTTT. Translating it yields CASRGSGGRKAFF.

The chain links TRBV7-2 to TRBJ2-1; maybe TRBD2 (5 bases). Trimming pared 0 bases from V and 8 bases from J, leaving 14 bases between. Germline CDR1 reads SGHTA; CDR2 reads FQGNSA. The length of the CDR3 is 15 residues. CDR3 nucleotides: TGTGCCAGCAGCTTAGCGGGAGCGAGGGAAGATGAGCAGTTCTTC. This gives the protein CASSLAGAREDEQFF.

The V call is TRBV7-2, the J call TRBJ1-5; possibly TRBD1 for D (5 bases). Per the germline V gene, CDR1 is SGHTA and CDR2 is FQGNSA. V lost 5 bases to trimming and J lost 3 bases, with 17 bases between them. The CDR3 contains 16 residues. The CDR3, as DNA: TGTGCCAGCAGCCCGGGGGTGCGGGGTATCAATCAGCCCCAGCATTTT. It translates to CASSPGVRGINQPQHF.

This clone turned up a few times. The gene calls are TRBV28 and TRBJ1-2; 9 nucleotides match TRBD1. Germline trimming cut 7 bases from V and 4 bases from J; bases unmatched to any gene: 7. The CDR3 totals 14 residues. CDR1 and CDR2 from the germline V gene are MDHEN and SYDVKM. The chain's CDR3 is CASNLAGQGYGYTF. The CDR3 nucleotides read TGTGCCAGCAACCTGGCGGGACAGGGCTATGGCTACACCTTC.

This clone came up once. The gene calls are TRBV6-5 and TRBJ2-7; D is possibly TRBD2 (5 bases). Trimming removed 2 bases from V and 2 bases from J, with 13 bases in between. Germline V gene lookup returns CDR1 MNHEY and CDR2 SVGAGI. This CDR3 spans 15 amino acids. CDR3 DNA: TGTGCCAGCAGTTACCTAGCCGGCCCCACCTACGAGCAGTACTTC. It codes for CASSYLAGPTYEQYF.

J is TRBJ1-6 and V is TRBV30; D is uncertain. Germline V gene lookup returns CDR1 GTSNPN and CDR2 SVGIG (reference sequence). The V gene lost 1 base and the J gene lost 6 bases, with 13 bases spanning the gap. The CDR3 covers 15 residues. CDR3 residues: CAWSGRIRLNSPLHF. Written as DNA, the CDR3 is TGTGCCTGGAGTGGCAGAATTCGCCTTAATTCACCCCTCCACTTT.

The chain employs TRBV2 and TRBJ2-2; D uncertain. Trimming pared 7 bases from V and 1 base from J, leaving 4 bases between. The CDR3 covers 12 residues. Germline CDR1 reads SNHLY; CDR2 reads FYNNEI. In DNA form, the CDR3 reads TGTGCCAGCAAGAAGAACACCGGGGAGCTGTTTTTT. Protein sequence: CASKKNTGELFF.